These 9 T cell receptor beta chains originate from one sample sequenced in a study of shared clonotypes between healthy human individuals. The repertoire was sequenced with immunoSEQ multiplex PCR; TCRdb's copy has only in-frame clones and lacks some. The repertoire holds roughly 220,000 clones, with approximately 65% as singletons. What was sequenced was memory CD4+ T cells sorted from blood. As to subset: CD45RA-negative fraction. The receptor source for this set is a man younger than 40 in good health.

The genes are TRBV5-4 and TRBJ2-5, with 13 bases identical to TRBD2. The CDR3 spans 16 residues. Germline V gene lookup returns CDR1 SGHNT and CDR2 YYREEE (reference sequence). V lost 3 bases to trimming and J lost 5 bases; unmatched junction nucleotides: 7. The DNA of the CDR3 is TGTGCCAGCAGCTATACTAGCGGGAGGGCGGCGGAGACCCAGTACTTC. Translated, it gives CASSYTSGRAAETQYF.

The chain uses TRBV5-6 and TRBJ2-7, with 8 bases matching TRBD2. Germline CDR1 reads SGHDT; CDR2 reads YYEEEE. The CDR3 is made up of 19 amino acids. J was trimmed by 4 bases and V by 3 bases; bases with no gene match: 21. CDR3 DNA: TGTGCCAGCAGCTGGGGAAGAGGAACTAGCGGCCCCCGCGCTTACGAGCAGTACTTC. Translating it yields CASSWGRGTSGPRAYEQYF.

V is TRBV28 and J is TRBJ1-5; TRBD1 is a possible D gene (5 bases). The CDR3 loop spans 16 amino acids. V lost 4 bases and J 4 bases, leaving 17 bases between the germline ends. Looked up from germline, CDR1 is MDHEN and CDR2 is SYDVKM. CDR3 nucleotides: TGTGCCAGCAGTTCCCTATCGGGGACCCCGAATCAGCCCCAGCATTTT. Protein: CASSSLSGTPNQPQHF.

The chain combines TRBV7-8 with TRBJ2-1, with 12 bases lining up with TRBD2. The V and J ends lost 5 bases and 2 bases, in that order; junction bases with no gene match: 10. The V gene's germline CDR1 is SGHVS and CDR2 FQNEAQ. The CDR3 contains 18 residues. The CDR3 region has the DNA TGTGCCAGCAGCCTAAGGCCTAGCGGGAGGGCCCCCTACAATGAGCAGTTCTTC. Residues: CASSLRPSGRAPYNEQFF.

This clone was seen more than once but under ten times. The V gene is TRBV5-5, the J gene TRBJ2-3; 7 bases are shared with TRBD2. Germline CDR1 and CDR2: SGHKS and YYEKEE (reference sequence). J gave up 4 bases and V 1 base, and 6 bases lay outside the gene matches. The CDR3 is 15 amino acids. The CDR3 nucleotides are TGTGCCAGCAGCTTGAACCCGGCGGGGGCAGATACGCAGTATTTT. This sequence encodes CASSLNPAGADTQYF.

V gene TRBV28 combines with J gene TRBJ2-2; 9 bases match TRBD1. Germline CDR1 is MDHEN and CDR2 is SYDVKM. The CDR3 is 15 residues long. V trimming: 6 bases; J trimming: 7 bases; junction bases outside the gene matches: 9. Written as DNA, the CDR3 is TGTGCCAGCAGGGGGGGACAGGGTTTTAGCGGGGAGCTGTTTTTT. Translating gives CASRGGQGFSGELFF. The whole variable domain, remainder taken from reference TRBV28 and TRBJ2-2, is DVKVTQSSRYLVKRTGEKVFLECVQDMDHENMFWYRQDPGLGLRLIYFSYDVKMKEKGDIPEGYSVSREKKERFSLILESASTNQTSMYLCASRGGQGFSGELFFGEGSRLTVL.

The chain joins TRBV11-2 to TRBJ2-1, with TRBD2 matching 12 bases. The CDR3 consists of 13 residues. The junction had 0 bases not matched to a gene; V was cut back by 8 bases and J by 4 bases. CDR1 SGHAT and CDR2 FQNNGV come from the germline V gene. Here the CDR3 reads CASGTSGYNEQFF. For the CDR3, the DNA is TGTGCCAGCGGGACTAGCGGGTACAATGAGCAGTTCTTC.

This clone has just a few counts. The chain joins TRBV10-3 to TRBJ1-5, with D possibly TRBD1 on 5 matching bases. The CDR3 length is 13 residues. CDR1 is ENHRY, CDR2 SYGVKD, per germline. V gave up 7 bases and J gave up 5 bases, with 12 bases separating them. CDR3 sequence reads: CAITADKDQPQHF. The CDR3 DNA follows: TGTGCCATCACTGCGGACAAGGATCAGCCCCAGCATTTT.

The chain carries TRBV11-3 and TRBJ2-3; D not resolved. Germline CDR1 and CDR2: SGHNT and YENEEA. The CDR3 length is 15 residues. Between the trimmed V and J ends, which lost 3 bases and 3 bases, there was a span of 13 bases. CDR3: CASSLSEPSTDTQYF. The CDR3 bases are TGTGCCAGCAGCTTGTCGGAACCCTCAACAGATACGCAGTATTTT.